These 22 T cell receptor beta chains originate from one sample sequenced in a study of T-cell reconstitution after alpha-beta-depleted transplantation in children. Molecular barcoding with unique molecular identifiers was used for the TCRbeta library. Each CDR3 protein is one row after TCRdb ran MiXCR on the PCR reads. The sample lists almost 600,000 distinct CDR3 sequences, 20% to 30% occurring once. Sequences were derived from PBMCs, sampled before TCRalphabeta/CD19-depleted stem cell transplant. Receptors originate from a boy less than two years old with Wiskott-Aldrich syndrome, due to receive a stem cell transplant.

CDR3 bases: TGCAGTGCAACACAAGGAGCAGGCACAGATACGCAGTATTTT. Translation: CSATQGAGTDTQYF. V gene TRBV20-1 combines with J gene TRBJ2-3; D unresolved. Trimming took 6 bases from V and 1 from J, leaving 14 bases between them. CDR1 DFQATT and CDR2 SNEGSKA come from the germline V gene (reference sequence). This CDR3 region has 14 residues.

The sample holds a few counts of this clonotype. CDR3 in amino acids: CASSPRDRGGTEAFF. As DNA, the CDR3 is TGTGCCAGCAGCCCACGGGACAGGGGTGGTACTGAAGCTTTCTTT. V is TRBV7-7 and J is TRBJ1-1; 10 bases match TRBD1. V was clipped by 5 bases and J by 5 bases; unmatched bases: 8. Per germline, CDR1 SSHAT and CDR2 FNYEAQ (reference sequence). CDR3 length equals 15 residues.

The chain joins TRBV5-1 to TRBJ2-1; a possible D gene is TRBD1 (6 bases). Germline V gene sequence: CDR1 SGHRS, CDR2 YFSETQ. This CDR3 contains 14 residues. The V and J ends lost 5 bases and 2 bases respectively, with 11 bases between them. CDR3 residues: CASRGQGPYNEQFF. The CDR3 DNA follows: TGCGCCAGCAGAGGTCAGGGGCCCTACAATGAGCAGTTCTTC.

This chain links TRBV5-1 with TRBJ2-4, with 10 bases lining up with TRBD1. The CDR3 is 14 residues long. With V trimmed by 2 bases and J by 8 bases, 4 bases remained unmatched. Per the germline V gene, CDR1 is SGHRS and CDR2 is YFSETQ. CDR3 residues: CASSLGTGDDIQYF. The CDR3 DNA reads as TGCGCCAGCAGCTTAGGGACAGGGGACGACATTCAGTACTTC. The full variable domain, completed using reference TRBV5-1 and TRBJ2-4, is KAGVTQTPRYLIKTRGQQVTLSCSPISGHRSVSWYQQTPGQGLQFLFEYFSETQRNKGNFPGRFSGRQFSNSRSEMNVSTLELGDSALYLCASSLGTGDDIQYFGAGTRLSVL.

This clonotype was seen a handful of times. A much bigger clone sits one base away, suggesting this may be a read error. This chain connects TRBV5-1 to TRBJ1-5, with D unresolved. The CDR3 loop spans 13 amino acids. Germline V CDR1 and CDR2: SGHRS, YFSETQ. V dropped 0 bases and J dropped 5 bases, with 6 bases sitting between them. CDR3 in amino acids: CASSLDGDQPQHF. DNA of the CDR3: TGCGCCAGCAGCTTGGACGGTGATCAGCCCCAGCATTTT. The full variable domain, with the rest looked up from reference TRBV5-1 and TRBJ1-5, is KAGVTQTPRYLIKTRGQQVTLSCSPISGHRSVSWYQQTPGQGLQFLFEYFSETQRNKGNFPGRFSGRQFSNSRSEMNVSTLELGDSALYLCASSLDGDQPQHFGDGTRLSIL.

J is TRBJ1-1 and V is TRBV12-3 or TRBV12-4, with D possibly being TRBD1 (5 bases). Trimming cost V 5 bases and J 3 bases, with 10 bases left between them. This CDR3 has 13 amino acids. CDR3 residues: CASSNPGDTEAFF. The DNA for the CDR3 is TGTGCCAGCAGTAACCCGGGGGACACTGAAGCTTTCTTT.

This clonotype has more than one count but fewer than ten. The rearrangement uses TRBV27 and TRBJ2-1; D possibly corresponds to TRBD2 (6 bases). V was shortened by 4 bases and J by 8 bases, with 12 bases between the two germline ends. CDR1 and CDR2 (germline): MNHEY, SMNVEV (reference sequence). CDR3 length equals 13 residues. In DNA, the CDR3 is TGTGCCAGCAGTTCGTCCTGGAGGGATGAGCAGTTCTTC. This gives the protein CASSSSWRDEQFF.

This clonotype was counted between two and nine times. This rearrangement joins TRBV5-1 to TRBJ2-1, with D unclear. Germline loops: CDR1 SGHRS, CDR2 YFSETQ. V was clipped by 4 bases and J by 2 bases, with 7 bases between them. The CDR3 has 13 amino acids. CDR3 region: CASSTQAYNEQFF. The CDR3 DNA is TGCGCCAGCAGCACTCAGGCCTACAATGAGCAGTTCTTC.

This clonotype was counted a few times. The V call is TRBV10-3, the J call TRBJ2-3; a possible D gene is TRBD1 (6 bases). V was clipped by 8 bases and J by 5 bases, with 11 bases between them. This CDR3 region has 12 residues. CDR1 and CDR2 (germline): ENHRY, SYGVKD. The CDR3 bases are TGTGCCATCCGGGACACCGGAGATACGCAGTATTTT. It encodes CAIRDTGDTQYF.

V gene TRBV25-1 combines with J gene TRBJ1-3, with a possible D match to TRBD1 (6 bases). V lost 7 bases to trimming and J lost 2 bases, with 15 bases between them. Germline CDR1 and CDR2: MGHDK and SYGVNS. The CDR3 spans 15 residues. CDR3: CASTETSGAGNTIYF. CDR3 DNA sequence: TGTGCCAGCACCGAAACGTCAGGGGCTGGAAACACCATATATTTT. Based on the CDR3 plus reference TRBV25-1 and TRBJ1-3, the full variable domain is EADIYQTPRYLVIGTGKKITLECSQTMGHDKMYWYQQDPGMELHLIHYSYGVNSTEKGDLSSESTVSRIRTEHFPLTLESARPSHTSQYLCASTETSGAGNTIYFGEGSWLTVV.

As concerns this clonotype: Given a much more abundant clone one base away, this may be a read error. V and J are TRBV20-1 and TRBJ2-5; D gene unclear. The CDR3 has 11 amino acids. The V end lost 2 bases, the J end lost 0 bases, and 1 base lay between the germline ends. The V gene's germline CDR1 is DFQATT and CDR2 SNEGSKA (reference sequence). The CDR3 sequence: CSARNQETQYF. DNA of the CDR3: TGCAGTGCTAGAAACCAAGAGACCCAGTACTTC.

This clonotype has only a few counts. J is TRBJ2-1 and V is TRBV5-1; 7 bases line up with TRBD2. V shed 2 bases and J 3 bases; nucleotides not matched to a gene: 2. The CDR3 extends over 14 amino acids. From germline, CDR1 is SGHRS and CDR2 YFSETQ. CDR3 region: CASSFAGVYNEQFF. The CDR3 DNA reads as TGCGCCAGCAGCTTTGCGGGAGTCTACAATGAGCAGTTCTTC.

This clonotype was seen only a few times. CDR3 DNA: TGCGCCAGCAGCTTGGAGGGCAGGGCCTACGAGCAGTACTTC. Its protein is CASSLEGRAYEQYF. The chain combines TRBV5-1 with TRBJ2-7, with TRBD1 as a possible D gene (5 bases). Germline values: CDR1 SGHRS, CDR2 YFSETQ. V was shortened by 0 bases and J by 2 bases, with 9 bases between the two germline ends. CDR3 length equals 14 residues.

This clonotype came up a few times. The V and J genes are TRBV12-3 or TRBV12-4 and TRBJ2-1, with 9 positions matching TRBD2. Trimming took 6 bases from V and 4 from J; bases not matched to a gene: 4. The CDR3 runs to 14 residues. The CDR3 loop reads CASSRTSAYNEQFF. CDR3 nucleotides: TGTGCCAGCAGCCGGACTAGCGCGTACAATGAGCAGTTCTTC.

This chain uses TRBV5-6 with TRBJ2-7; either TRBD1 or TRBD2 may fit D (6 bases each). Trimming took off 4 bases at V and 3 bases at J, with 14 bases between the two ends. Germline loops: CDR1 SGHDT, CDR2 YYEEEE. This CDR3 is built from 14 residues. As DNA, the CDR3 is TGTGCCAGCAGCCCCGGGGGCCGAATCTACGAGCAGTACTTC. Its protein product is CASSPGGRIYEQYF. Full variable domain (remainder filled in from reference TRBV5-6 and TRBJ2-7): DAGVTQSPTHLIKTRGQQVTLRCSPKSGHDTVSWYQQALGQGPQFIFQYYEEEERQRGNFPDRFSGHQFPNYSSELNVNALLLGDSALYLCASSPGGRIYEQYFGPGTRLTVT.

V usage is TRBV5-1 and J usage is TRBJ2-7; 11 bases map to TRBD2. The CDR3 totals 15 residues. The V and J ends lost 7 bases and 8 bases, in that order; junction bases with no gene match: 14. Germline CDR1 SGHRS, CDR2 YFSETQ. CDR3 sequence (DNA): TGCGCCAGCGGGGGAATAGCGGGAGGGCAGGACCAGCAGTACTTC. Translated, it gives CASGGIAGGQDQQYF.

This clonotype came up a few times. CDR3: CASSRDRGLDGYTF. Written as DNA, the CDR3 is TGCGCCAGCAGTCGGGACAGGGGGCTTGATGGCTACACCTTC. This chain uses TRBV5-1 with TRBJ1-2; TRBD1 matches at 12 bases. Trimming cost V 5 bases and J 6 bases; bases outside gene matches: 5. The CDR3 consists of 14 residues. CDR1 SGHRS and CDR2 YFSETQ come from the germline V gene.

The chain uses TRBV5-4 and TRBJ2-1; 9 nucleotides agree with TRBD1. The CDR3 covers 21 residues. J gave up 0 bases and V 0 bases, and 16 bases lay outside the gene matches. The germline V gene has CDR1 SGHNT and CDR2 YYREEE (reference sequence). CDR3 DNA sequence: TGTGCCAGCAGCTTGGTAAGACAGGGGGTGATTAGCGGGTCCTCCTACAATGAGCAGTTCTTC. It codes for CASSLVRQGVISGSSYNEQFF.

The table lists this clonotype with a few counts. This chain links TRBV2 with TRBJ2-3, with D possibly TRBD1 on 6 matching bases. Germline CDR1 reads SNHLY; CDR2 reads FYNNEI. Between the trimmed V and J ends, which lost 6 bases and 2 bases, there was a span of 12 bases. The CDR3 totals 14 residues. CDR3 nucleotide sequence: TGTGCCAGCAGCCTACAGGGTCTCACAGATACGCAGTATTTT. It translates to CASSLQGLTDTQYF.

The chain recombines TRBV6-1 with TRBJ2-1; 14 bases fit TRBD2. This CDR3 region has 15 residues. CDR1 is MNHNS and CDR2 is SASEGT in the germline V gene. With V trimmed by 8 bases and J by 4 bases, 4 bases remained unmatched. The CDR3 spells CASGRTSGGYNEQFF. CDR3 in DNA: TGTGCCAGCGGACGGACTAGCGGGGGGTACAATGAGCAGTTCTTC.

The table lists this clonotype with many counts. One end of the junction varies from germline; a read error may be responsible. The V and J genes are TRBV5-1 and TRBJ2-7; 9 nucleotides line up with TRBD2. This CDR3 has 14 amino acids. The germline V gene has CDR1 SGHRS and CDR2 YFSETQ. This chain's CDR3 is CASSLAGAGYEQYF. CDR3 nucleotides: TGTGCCAGCAGCTTAGCGGGAGCGGGCTACGAGCAGTACTTC.

A few counts support this clonotype. In nucleotides, the CDR3 is TGTGCGGGGCCCTATGGCTACACCTTC. Translating gives CAGPYGYTF. V is TRBV25-1 and J is TRBJ1-2; possibly TRBD1 for D (5 bases). Germline V gene data show CDR1 as MGHDK and CDR2 as SYGVNS. There are 9 residues in the CDR3.